These 8 T cell receptor beta chains share one sample of origin, sequenced in a study of OX40 agonist ivuxolimab in advanced cancers. Generated by immunoSEQ multiplex PCR, the TCRdb table keeps only in-frame clones and is missing some. The sample contains 100,000 to 130,000 clones, 91% of which appear only once. Source: CD4+ or CD8+ T cells sorted from blood, taken in a trial of the OX40 agonist ivuxolimab. The receptors here all came from an adult with an advanced solid tumor such as melanoma, head and neck, liver or kidney cancer.

The genes are TRBV5-6 and TRBJ2-6; unclear D gene. Per germline, CDR1 SGHDT and CDR2 YYEEEE. Trimming cost V 1 base and J 0 bases, with 8 bases left between them. This CDR3 comprises 16 residues. The CDR3 sequence is CASSLFWVSGANVLTF. The DNA of the CDR3 is TGTGCCAGCAGCTTGTTTTGGGTCTCTGGGGCCAACGTCCTGACTTTC.

This clone has just a few counts. The chain employs TRBV18 and TRBJ1-1; 8 bases are a match to TRBD1. This CDR3 region has 16 residues. V lost 2 bases, J lost 0 bases, and 5 bases stayed unmatched. Germline V gene data show CDR1 as KGHSH and CDR2 as LQKENI. The CDR3 DNA follows: TGTGCCAGCTCACCAAATCCGGGACAGGTGAACACTGAAGCTTTCTTT. Translation: CASSPNPGQVNTEAFF.

J is TRBJ2-1 and V is TRBV6-1, with D perhaps being TRBD1 or TRBD2 (5 bases each). The germline V gene has CDR1 MNHNS and CDR2 SASEGT. Trimming shortened V by 5 bases and J by 5 bases, and 16 bases separated the two germline ends. The CDR3 runs to 15 residues. The DNA for the CDR3 is TGTGCCAGCAGTTTGACATCGGGACGGAACAATGAGCAGTTCTTC. Its protein is CASSLTSGRNNEQFF.

The chain combines TRBV14 with TRBJ2-2; possible D gene TRBD2, 6 bases. Germline lookup yields CDR1 SGHDN and CDR2 FVKESK. V lost 1 base and J 6 bases, leaving 21 bases between the germline ends. This CDR3 has 18 residues. The CDR3 DNA is TGTGCCAGCAGCCAAGCCCCGAGGCAGGGACTTTTGCCCGGGGAGCTGTTTTTT. Translated, it gives CASSQAPRQGLLPGELFF.

V gene TRBV6-1 combines with J gene TRBJ1-2; 11 bases match TRBD1. The CDR3 sequence is 14 residues long. Germline V gene data show CDR1 as MNHNS and CDR2 as SASEGT. J gave up 7 bases and V 6 bases, and 7 bases lay outside the gene matches. CDR3 in amino acids: CASRTGQGVGGYTF. The CDR3, as DNA: TGTGCCAGCAGGACGGGACAGGGGGTAGGTGGCTACACCTTC.

The J gene is TRBJ1-2, the V gene TRBV29-1; D gene ambiguous. The germline V gene encodes CDR1 SQVTM and CDR2 ANQGSEA. Trimming took 3 bases from V and 2 from J, leaving 19 bases between them. CDR3 size: 16 residues. CDR3 loop: CSVDDPISVLNYGYTF. The CDR3, as DNA: TGCAGCGTTGATGACCCCATTTCTGTGCTCAACTATGGCTACACCTTC.

The J gene is TRBJ1-4, the V gene TRBV28, with 10 bases matching TRBD1. With V trimmed by 6 bases and J by 2 bases, 12 bases remained unmatched. Per germline, CDR1 MDHEN and CDR2 SYDVKM. This CDR3 spans 18 amino acids. The CDR3 DNA reads as TGTGCCAGCAGAGGCGACCCGGGACAGGGGTTCACTAATGAAAAACTGTTTTTT. Encoded protein: CASRGDPGQGFTNEKLFF.

The chain recombines TRBV15 with TRBJ1-1; D is ambiguous. From germline, CDR1 is LNHNV and CDR2 YYDKDF (reference sequence). The V end was cut by 0 bases, the J end by 4 bases, with 9 bases between. CDR3 length: 14 amino acids. CDR3 bases: TGTGCCACCAGCAGAGACCAGGCGGGCACTGAAGCTTTCTTT. It translates to CATSRDQAGTEAFF.